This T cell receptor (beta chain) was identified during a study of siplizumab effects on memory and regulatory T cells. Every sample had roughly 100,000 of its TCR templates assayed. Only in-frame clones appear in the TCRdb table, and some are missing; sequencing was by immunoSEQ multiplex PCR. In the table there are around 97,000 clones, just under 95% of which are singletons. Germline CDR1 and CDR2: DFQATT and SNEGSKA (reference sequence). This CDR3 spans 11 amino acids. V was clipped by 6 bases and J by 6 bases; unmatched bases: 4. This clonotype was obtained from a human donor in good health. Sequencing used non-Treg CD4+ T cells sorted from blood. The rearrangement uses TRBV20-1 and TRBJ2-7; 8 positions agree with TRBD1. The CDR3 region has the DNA TGCAGTGCCAGGACAGGGCTCGAGCAGTACTTC. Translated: CSARTGLEQYF.